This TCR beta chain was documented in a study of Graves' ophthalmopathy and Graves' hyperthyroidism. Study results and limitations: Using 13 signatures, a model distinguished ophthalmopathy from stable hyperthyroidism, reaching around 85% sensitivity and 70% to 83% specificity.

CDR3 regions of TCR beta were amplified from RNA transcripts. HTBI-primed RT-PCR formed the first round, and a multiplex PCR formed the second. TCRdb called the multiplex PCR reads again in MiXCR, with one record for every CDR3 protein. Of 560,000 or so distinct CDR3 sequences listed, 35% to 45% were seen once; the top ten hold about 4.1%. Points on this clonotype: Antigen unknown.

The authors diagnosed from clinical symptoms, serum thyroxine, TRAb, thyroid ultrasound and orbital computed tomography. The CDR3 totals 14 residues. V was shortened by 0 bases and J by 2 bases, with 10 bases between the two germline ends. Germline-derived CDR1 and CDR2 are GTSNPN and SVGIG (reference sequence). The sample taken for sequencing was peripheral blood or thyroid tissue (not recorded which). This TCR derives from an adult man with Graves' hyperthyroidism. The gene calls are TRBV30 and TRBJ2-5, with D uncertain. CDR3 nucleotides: TGTGCCTGGAGTGTATGGGAACGACAAGAGACCCAGTACTTC. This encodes CAWSVWERQETQYF.